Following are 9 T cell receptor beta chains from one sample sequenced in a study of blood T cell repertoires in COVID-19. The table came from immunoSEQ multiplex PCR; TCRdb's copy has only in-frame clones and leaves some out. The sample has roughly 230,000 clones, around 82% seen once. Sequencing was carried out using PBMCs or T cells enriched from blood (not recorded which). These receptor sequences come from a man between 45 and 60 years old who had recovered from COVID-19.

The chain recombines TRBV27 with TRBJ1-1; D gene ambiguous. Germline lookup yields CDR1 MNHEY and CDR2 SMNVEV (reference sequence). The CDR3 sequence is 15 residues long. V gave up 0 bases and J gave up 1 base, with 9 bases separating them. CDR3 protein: CASSLSVSGNTEAFF. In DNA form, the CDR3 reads TGTGCCAGCAGTTTATCGGTCTCAGGGAACACTGAAGCTTTCTTT.

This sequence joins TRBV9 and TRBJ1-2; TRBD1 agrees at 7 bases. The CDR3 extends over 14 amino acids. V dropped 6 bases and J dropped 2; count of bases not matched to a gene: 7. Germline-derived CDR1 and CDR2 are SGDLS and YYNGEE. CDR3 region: CASTRQGVNYGYTF. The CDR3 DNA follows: TGTGCCAGCACCCGACAGGGAGTAAACTATGGCTACACCTTC. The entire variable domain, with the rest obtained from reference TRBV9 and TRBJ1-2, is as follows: DSGVTQTPKHLITATGQRVTLRCSPRSGDLSVYWYQQSLDQGLQFLIQYYNGEERAKGNILERFSAQQFPDLHSELNLSSLELGDSALYFCASTRQGVNYGYTFGSGTRLTVV.

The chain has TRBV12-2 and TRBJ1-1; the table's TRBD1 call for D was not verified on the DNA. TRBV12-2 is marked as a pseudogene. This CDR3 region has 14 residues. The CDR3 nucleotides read TGTGCAAGTCGCGCCGCTTCCGGGACATCTGTTTCTTTCTTT. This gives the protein CASRAASGTSVSFF.

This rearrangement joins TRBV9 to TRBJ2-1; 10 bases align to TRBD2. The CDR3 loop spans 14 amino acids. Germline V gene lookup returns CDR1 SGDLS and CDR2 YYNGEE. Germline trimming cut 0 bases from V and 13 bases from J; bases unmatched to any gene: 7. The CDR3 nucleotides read TGTGCCAGCAGCGTAGGGCGAGCGGGGGGGTATCAGTTCTTC. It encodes CASSVGRAGGYQFF.

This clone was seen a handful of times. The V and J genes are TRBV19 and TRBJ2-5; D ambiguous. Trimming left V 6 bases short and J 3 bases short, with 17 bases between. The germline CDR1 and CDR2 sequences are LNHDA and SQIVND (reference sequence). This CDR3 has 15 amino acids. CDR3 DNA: TGTGCCAGTAGCCAACGTTTCTGGGCCAAAGAGACCCAGTACTTC. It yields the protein CASSQRFWAKETQYF.

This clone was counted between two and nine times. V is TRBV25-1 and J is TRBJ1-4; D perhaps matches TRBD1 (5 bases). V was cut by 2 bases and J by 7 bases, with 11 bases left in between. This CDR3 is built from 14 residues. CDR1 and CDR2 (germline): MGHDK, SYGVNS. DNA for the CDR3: TGTGCCAGCAGTGAACCAGGGCGTAGTGAAAAACTGTTTTTT. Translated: CASSEPGRSEKLFF. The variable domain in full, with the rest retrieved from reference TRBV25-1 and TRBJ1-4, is EADIYQTPRYLVIGTGKKITLECSQTMGHDKMYWYQQDPGMELHLIHYSYGVNSTEKGDLSSESTVSRIRTEHFPLTLESARPSHTSQYLCASSEPGRSEKLFFGSGTQLSVL.

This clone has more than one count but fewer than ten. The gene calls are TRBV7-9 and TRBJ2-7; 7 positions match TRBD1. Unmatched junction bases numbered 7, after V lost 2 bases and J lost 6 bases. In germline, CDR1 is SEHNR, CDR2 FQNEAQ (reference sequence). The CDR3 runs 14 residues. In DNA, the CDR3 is TGTGCCAGCAGCTTAAGCAGGGGGTATTCCGAGCAGTACTTC. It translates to CASSLSRGYSEQYF.

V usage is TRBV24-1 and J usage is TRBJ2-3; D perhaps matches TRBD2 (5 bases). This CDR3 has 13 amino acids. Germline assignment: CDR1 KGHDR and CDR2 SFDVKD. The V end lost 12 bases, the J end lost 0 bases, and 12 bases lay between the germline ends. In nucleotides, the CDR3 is TGTGCCGTAGCGCGACCTAGCACAGATACGCAGTATTTT. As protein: CAVARPSTDTQYF.

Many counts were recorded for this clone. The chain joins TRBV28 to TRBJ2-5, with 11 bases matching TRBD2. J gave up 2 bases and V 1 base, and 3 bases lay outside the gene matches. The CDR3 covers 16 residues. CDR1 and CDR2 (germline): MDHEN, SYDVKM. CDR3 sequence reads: CASSLFRLAGQETQYF. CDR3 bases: TGTGCCAGCAGTTTATTTCGACTAGCGGGACAAGAGACCCAGTACTTC.